The TCR beta chain under discussion was sequenced for a study of blood T cell repertoires in COVID-19. The protocol was immunoSEQ multiplex PCR, while the TCRdb copy is restricted to in-frame clones and leaves out a portion. The table includes 60,000 to 65,000 clones, roughly 83% detected once. The CDR3 is 15 amino acids. Germline V gene sequence: CDR1 WNHNN, CDR2 SYGVQD (reference sequence). J lost 4 bases, V lost 6 bases, and 7 bases had no gene match. The J gene is TRBJ2-2, the V gene TRBV10-1; TRBD2 agrees at 8 bases. Sequenced material: peripheral blood. This TCR was sampled from a man aged 55 to 70 with COVID-19, enrolled during active disease. The CDR3 DNA follows: TGCGCCAGCAGCCACGGGCTAGCGGGCACCGGGGAGCTGTTTTTT. Translating it yields CASSHGLAGTGELFF.